Below are 2 T cell receptor beta chains sequenced from a single sample in a study of cytomegalovirus exposure and HLA in healthy donors. 60 Vbeta and 13 Jbeta primers were used in PCR. Method: immunoSEQ multiplex PCR; TCRdb's copy keeps in-frame clones and lacks some. Of 150,000 to 200,000 clones listed, approximately 73% are singletons. Sequencing was carried out using PBMCs. These receptors all stem from a man in his fifties in good health and CMV-seronegative.

The chain couples TRBV25-1 to TRBJ2-2; D remains unclear. V was pared by 5 bases and J by 2 bases, with 9 bases between. CDR1 and CDR2 from the germline V gene are MGHDK and SYGVNS. CDR3 length: 14 residues. In DNA, the CDR3 is TGTGCCAGCAGTCGTTCACTTAACACCGGGGAGCTGTTTTTT. Protein sequence: CASSRSLNTGELFF. The variable domain in full, with the rest retrieved from reference TRBV25-1 and TRBJ2-2, is EADIYQTPRYLVIGTGKKITLECSQTMGHDKMYWYQQDPGMELHLIHYSYGVNSTEKGDLSSESTVSRIRTEHFPLTLESARPSHTSQYLCASSRSLNTGELFFGEGSRLTVL.

This chain links TRBV7-9 with TRBJ2-1; 13 bases align to TRBD2. The trim removed 4 bases at V and 4 bases at J, leaving 4 bases unmatched. The CDR3 covers 16 residues. In germline, CDR1 is SEHNR, CDR2 FQNEAQ (reference sequence). Here the CDR3 reads CASSWTSGGLYNEQFF. Written as DNA, the CDR3 is TGTGCCAGCAGCTGGACTAGCGGGGGACTTTACAATGAGCAGTTCTTC.